A selection of T cell receptor beta chains follows, all from one sample in a study of T cell repertoires in cytomegalovirus infection. TCRdb reprocessed the reads with MiXCR, giving one entry per CDR3 protein. Of approximately 260,000 distinct CDR3 sequences detected, around 20% appear once; the ten largest clones hold roughly 19%. These receptors have no identified antigens. Sample: cultured PBMCs, taken from culture after CMV antigen stimulation. Receptors were obtained from a human donor in good health (CMV status not recorded). Some clones in this sample may be carry-over from other donors' samples. Each CDR3 is given with its conserved first and last residue. A D gene is named only where the DNA matches it firmly. Where a row states a size, it is once, few, many or the class of an expanded clone; other rows omit it.

cdr3_aa,cdr3_nt,d_call,clone_size,v_call,j_call
CASRRDTQYF,TGTGCCAGCAGGCGTGATACGCAGTATTTT,NA,NA,TRBV6-2/TRBV6-3,TRBJ2-3
CASSLFPGDETQYF,TGCGCCAGCAGCTTGTTCCCGGGAGATGAGACCCAGTACTTC,NA,few,TRBV5-1,TRBJ2-5
CASSFRAGTGELFF,TGTGCCAGCAGTTTCCGAGCCGGGACCGGGGAGCTGTTTTTT,NA,many,TRBV12-3/TRBV12-4,TRBJ2-2
CASSERLGYTF,TGTGCCAGCAGCGAGAGACTTGGCTACACCTTC,NA,many,TRBV7-2,TRBJ1-2
CASSFTSTSEKLFF,TGTGCCAGCAGCTTTACTTCGACTAGTGAAAAACTGTTTTTT,NA,many,TRBV7-8,TRBJ1-4
CASSQVSGMGGYTF,TGCGCCAGCAGCCAAGTGTCAGGGATGGGGGGCTACACCTTC,NA,few,TRBV4-1,TRBJ1-2
CASSLTDQPQHF,TGTGCCAGCAGCTTAACCGATCAGCCCCAGCATTTT,NA,many,TRBV7-2,TRBJ1-5
CASSSGLAPTGELFF,TGTGCCAGCAGCTCGGGACTAGCGCCCACCGGGGAGCTGTTTTTT,TRBD2,many,TRBV5-8,TRBJ2-2
CASSSWAGTQQFF,TGTGCCAGCAGCTCCTGGGCCGGGACTCAGCAGTTCTTC,NA,NA,TRBV7-2,TRBJ2-1
CASSQVPVRNTQYF,TGCGCCAGCAGCCAAGTCCCGGTGCGGAATACGCAGTATTTT,NA,NA,TRBV4-1,TRBJ2-3
CASRSSGRAVNNEQFF,TGTGCCAGCAGGTCTAGCGGGAGGGCCGTAAATAATGAGCAGTTCTTC,TRBD2,many,TRBV7-8,TRBJ2-1
CASSQDSGGRSGTEAFF,TGCGCCAGCAGCCAAGATTCCGGGGGCCGGTCGGGCACTGAAGCTTTCTTT,NA,NA,TRBV4-1,TRBJ1-1
CASGPLGATYEQYF,TGTGCCAGCGGCCCCTTGGGGGCAACCTACGAGCAGTACTTC,NA,few,TRBV7-2,TRBJ2-7
CASSLGQGERWNTEAFF,TGTGCCAGCAGTTTGGGTCAGGGTGAGAGGTGGAACACTGAAGCTTTCTTT,NA,NA,TRBV27,TRBJ1-1
CAISARDSGSLGETQYF,TGTGCCATCAGTGCAAGGGATAGCGGGTCCCTCGGGGAGACCCAGTACTTC,TRBD2,NA,TRBV10-3,TRBJ2-5
CAWSVIEGIPQHF,TGTGCCTGGAGTGTAATCGAAGGAATCCCCCAGCATTTT,NA,NA,TRBV30,TRBJ1-5
CASSLVDRDTEAFF,TGTGCCAGCAGCTTGGTGGACAGGGACACTGAAGCTTTCTTT,TRBD1,few,TRBV5-4,TRBJ1-1
CASSAGLPYEQYF,TGTGCCAGCAGTGCGGGACTACCCTACGAGCAGTACTTC,TRBD2,few,TRBV6-1,TRBJ2-7
CASRNSLASTDTQYF,TGTGCCAGCAGGAATAGTCTAGCTAGCACAGATACGCAGTATTTT,NA,NA,TRBV2,TRBJ2-3
CASSRKDRDSSEQYF,TGTGCCAGTAGTCGGAAGGACAGGGATAGTAGCGAGCAGTACTTC,TRBD1,many,TRBV19,TRBJ2-7
CASTPGLAGKNEQFF,TGTGCCAGCACCCCGGGACTAGCGGGAAAAAATGAGCAGTTCTTC,TRBD2,few,TRBV12-3/TRBV12-4,TRBJ2-1
CASSPGQGAVTQETQYF,TGTGCCAGCAGCCCGGGACAGGGGGCGGTTACGCAAGAGACCCAGTACTTC,TRBD1,NA,TRBV7-2,TRBJ2-5
CSATIETQYF,TGCAGTGCTACCATAGAGACCCAGTACTTC,NA,few,TRBV20-1,TRBJ2-5
CASSPKPLLGKFSYEQYF,TGTGCCAGCAGCCCAAAGCCCCTTTTGGGAAAATTCTCCTACGAGCAGTACTTC,NA,few,TRBV7-2,TRBJ2-7
CASSPAAGSYNERFF,TGTGCCAGCAGCCCGGCCGCAGGTTCCTACAATGAGCGGTTCTTC,NA,NA,TRBV7-2,TRBJ2-1
CASSSTPTYEQYF,TGTGCCAGCAGTTCAACCCCGACCTACGAGCAGTACTTC,NA,few,TRBV27,TRBJ2-7
CASSQGSGQGFYNEQFF,TGTGCCAGCAGCCAAGGGTCGGGACAGGGGTTCTACAATGAGCAGTTCTTC,TRBD1,few,TRBV4-2,TRBJ2-1
CASSQILSETQYF,TGCGCCAGCAGCCAAATCCTTTCGGAGACCCAGTACTTC,NA,NA,TRBV4-1,TRBJ2-5
CASSSLGGIAEAFF,TGTGCCAGCAGTAGCTTGGGGGGTATCGCTGAAGCTTTCTTT,NA,NA,TRBV11-3,TRBJ1-1
CASSVLAGGVDTQYF,TGTGCCAGCAGCGTTTTGGCGGGAGGAGTAGATACGCAGTATTTT,TRBD2,NA,TRBV9,TRBJ2-3
CASSDEGGQETQYF,TGTGCCAGCAGCGACGAGGGGGGGCAAGAGACCCAGTACTTC,NA,NA,TRBV28,TRBJ2-5
CSASSGTSVYNEQFF,TGCAGTGCTAGCTCCGGGACTAGCGTTTACAATGAGCAGTTCTTC,TRBD2,NA,TRBV20-1,TRBJ2-1
CASSPEGRGDTQYF,TGTGCCAGCAGCCCTGAGGGGCGTGGGGATACGCAGTATTTT,NA,many,TRBV7-8,TRBJ2-3
CASSQDIFADYGYTF,TGCGCCAGCAGCCAGGACATTTTCGCGGACTATGGCTACACCTTC,NA,NA,TRBV4-1,TRBJ1-2
CSLFQDHEGTDTQYF,TGCAGTCTTTTCCAGGACCATGAGGGCACAGATACGCAGTATTTT,NA,NA,TRBV20-1,TRBJ2-3
CSVGPFGTGKNEQFF,TGCAGCGTTGGTCCCTTCGGGACAGGGAAAAATGAGCAGTTCTTC,TRBD1,few,TRBV29-1,TRBJ2-1
CASSDGTGRTGELFF,TGTGCCAGCAGTGACGGGACAGGTCGCACCGGGGAGCTGTTTTTT,TRBD1,many,TRBV6-1,TRBJ2-2
CASGGLADTGELFF,TGTGCCAGCGGGGGACTAGCAGACACCGGGGAGCTGTTTTTT,TRBD2,few,TRBV2,TRBJ2-2
CASGRGLRGLVGEQFF,TGTGCTAGTGGTAGGGGACTGCGGGGACTAGTTGGTGAGCAGTTCTTC,TRBD2,few,TRBV12-5,TRBJ2-1
CASSARDSPRSNQPQHF,TGTGCCAGCAGTGCCCGGGACAGCCCTCGTAGCAATCAGCCCCAGCATTTT,TRBD1,NA,TRBV27,TRBJ1-5
CASSSPGEAFF,TGTGCCAGCAGTTCCCCCGGCGAAGCTTTCTTT,NA,few,TRBV6-8,TRBJ1-1
CATGWTLNQPQHF,TGTGCCACCGGGTGGACGCTTAATCAGCCCCAGCATTTT,NA,NA,TRBV24-1,TRBJ1-5
CASSYGLAGAHNEQFF,TGTGCCAGCAGTTACGGTCTAGCGGGAGCTCACAATGAGCAGTTCTTC,TRBD2,NA,TRBV6-2/TRBV6-3,TRBJ2-1
CASSFRLAAPYEQYF,TGTGCCAGCAGTTTTAGACTAGCGGCGCCCTACGAGCAGTACTTC,TRBD2,NA,TRBV6-2/TRBV6-3,TRBJ2-7
CASSLLDPRSYTF,TGTGCCAGCAGTTTATTGGACCCTCGCAGCTACACCTTC,NA,NA,TRBV28,TRBJ1-2
CASSLRRSISNTGELFF,TGTGCCAGCAGCTTACGACGGTCTATCTCGAACACCGGGGAGCTGTTTTTT,NA,many,TRBV7-8,TRBJ2-2
CASSLRQGGTEAFF,TGCGCCAGCAGCTTAAGACAGGGTGGCACTGAAGCTTTCTTT,TRBD1,many,TRBV5-1,TRBJ1-1
CSARELGLNTEAFF,TGCAGTGCTAGAGAATTGGGACTGAACACTGAAGCTTTCTTT,NA,NA,TRBV20-1,TRBJ1-1
CASSIQARGGNIQYF,TGTGCCAGTAGTATCCAAGCCAGGGGAGGGAACATTCAGTACTTC,NA,NA,TRBV19,TRBJ2-4
CASSLNEKLFF,TGTGCCAGCAGCTTAAATGAAAAACTGTTTTTT,NA,many,TRBV12-3/TRBV12-4,TRBJ1-4
CASSLDGRPQETQYF,TGTGCCAGCAGCTTAGACGGGAGGCCCCAAGAGACCCAGTACTTC,TRBD2,many,TRBV7-3,TRBJ2-5
CASSLVGGLNTEAFF,TGTGCCAGCAGCTTAGTTGGGGGGCTGAACACTGAAGCTTTCTTT,NA,many,TRBV7-2,TRBJ1-1
CASSSGTARTGELFF,TGTGCCAGCAGTTCCGGGACAGCCAGGACCGGGGAGCTGTTTTTT,TRBD1,few,TRBV12-3/TRBV12-4,TRBJ2-2
CASSLGQGVNTEAFF,TGTGCCAGCAGCTTAGGACAGGGGGTGAACACTGAAGCTTTCTTT,TRBD1,NA,TRBV11-3,TRBJ1-1
CASSYSPDRKNQPQHF,TGTGCCAGCAGTTATAGTCCGGACAGGAAAAATCAGCCCCAGCATTTT,TRBD1,NA,TRBV6-6,TRBJ1-5
CASGLVPGHYNEQFF,TGTGCTAGTGGTTTGGTACCGGGACACTACAATGAGCAGTTCTTC,NA,NA,TRBV12-5,TRBJ2-1
CASSFFVGTHSSYNEQFF,TGTGCCAGCAGCTTCTTCGTCGGGACTCATAGCTCCTACAATGAGCAGTTCTTC,NA,many,TRBV7-9,TRBJ2-1
CASSFVGTSGKENEQFF,TGTGCCAGCAGCTTTGTGGGGACTAGCGGGAAAGAGAATGAGCAGTTCTTC,TRBD2,NA,TRBV11-3,TRBJ2-1
CASSFTGADTQYF,TGTGCCAGCAGCTTCACAGGAGCAGATACGCAGTATTTT,NA,NA,TRBV7-2,TRBJ2-3